Reported below is one T cell receptor beta chain. Its antigen is unknown. This entry comes from a study of shared clonotypes between healthy human individuals. Study at large: Three CD4 naive, three CD4 memory, two CD8 naive and one CD8 memory plate were used per donor. Study conclusions and caveats: Across subsets, estimated richness was generally greater for naive than for memory populations. For sorted subsets, rarefaction showed incomplete sequencing despite large depth.

Between the trimmed V and J ends, which lost 3 bases and 10 bases, there was a span of 22 bases. The CDR3 has 17 amino acids. Germline V gives CDR1 MGHDK, CDR2 SYGVNS. TCRdb's table, derived via immunoSEQ multiplex PCR, lists solely in-frame clones and lacks some. The profile shows some 500,000 clones, 95% to 97% of them singletons. Donation came from healthy HIV-negative adults that had no recent acute infections or vaccinations. This chain uses TRBV25-1 with TRBJ1-6; D remains unclear. Sequencing was done on a sample of naive CD4+ T cells sorted from blood. Subset: CD45RA+ positively selected. This clonotype was sampled from a woman in her twenties or thirties in good health. The CDR3 DNA is TGTGCCAGCAGTGACCTCCACGGAGTACAAGGAGGGTCACCCCTCCACTTT. Its protein is CASSDLHGVQGGSPLHF.